This entry lists 3 T cell receptor beta chains sequenced from one sample in a study of CD8 T cells in Susac syndrome. Roughly 0.45 to 1 ug RNA was reverse transcribed with random hexamers. TCRdb re-called the immunoSEQ multiplex PCR reads with MiXCR, one entry per CDR3 protein. The table includes about 200,000 distinct CDR3 sequences, about 93% detected once. The material sequenced was CD4+ T cells from PBMCs. These receptors all stem from a human donor in good health.

The chain has TRBV10-2 and TRBJ1-4, with D hard to call. Trimming took off 7 bases at V and 0 bases at J, with 15 bases between the two ends. The CDR3 sequence is 16 residues long. Germline V gene lookup returns CDR1 WSHSY and CDR2 SAAADI. The CDR3 DNA reads as TGCGCCAGCATGAAGGGCACAGCCACAACTAATGAAAAACTGTTTTTT. It translates to CASMKGTATTNEKLFF.

CDR3 nucleotide sequence: TGTGCCAGCAGCTCCGGGACAGGGGTCTACGAGCAGTACGTC. Amino acids: CASSSGTGVYEQYV. The chain is built from TRBV11-1 and TRBJ2-7; 10 nucleotides agree with TRBD1. The CDR3 covers 14 residues. The V segment lost 4 bases and the J segment 3 bases; nucleotides outside the gene matches: 3. In germline, CDR1 is SGHAT, CDR2 FQDESV (reference sequence).

In this sample, this clonotype turned up once. The chain has TRBV6-5 and TRBJ2-7; D tentatively reads TRBD1 or TRBD2 (5 bases each). This CDR3 spans 13 amino acids. Germline V CDR1 and CDR2: MNHEY, SVGAGI. V was cut by 5 bases and J by 6 bases, with 14 bases left in between. CDR3 bases: TGTGCCAGCAGTGGATTTTCGAGGGGCGAGCAGTACTTC. Amino acid sequence: CASSGFSRGEQYF.